These 32 T cell receptor beta chains were all obtained from the same sample, sequenced in a study of T cell repertoires in cytomegalovirus infection. No antigen is known for these receptors. In TCRdb, the reads were re-called with MiXCR into one record per CDR3 protein. Among hundreds of thousands of distinct CDR3 sequences listed, roughly 30% were seen once. The sample here was cultured CD8+ T cells from PBMCs, taken from culture after CMV antigen stimulation. These receptors were obtained from a human donor in good health (CMV status not recorded). Some clones in this sample may be carry-over from other donors' samples.

The chain employs TRBV27 and TRBJ1-2; D not certain. V lost 5 bases to trimming and J lost 8 bases, with 18 bases between them. The CDR3 loop spans 14 amino acids. Germline CDR1 reads MNHEY; CDR2 reads SMNVEV (reference sequence). The CDR3 sequence is CASSLETTPGGYTF. As DNA, the CDR3 is TGTGCCAGCAGTCTCGAGACCACGCCTGGGGGCTACACCTTC.

In this sample, this clonotype turned up many times. The gene calls are TRBV12-3 or TRBV12-4 and TRBJ1-1; D not certain. Trimming left V 5 bases short and J 4 bases short, with 11 bases between. The CDR3 sequence is 13 residues long. CDR3 loop: CASSPPGSTEAFF. Here the CDR3 DNA reads TGTGCCAGCAGTCCTCCGGGGAGCACTGAAGCTTTCTTT.

This chain connects TRBV7-3 to TRBJ2-4; 8 nucleotides line up with TRBD1. This CDR3 contains 15 residues. In germline, CDR1 is SGHTA, CDR2 FQGTGA. With V trimmed by 5 bases and J by 9 bases, 12 bases remained unmatched. In DNA form, the CDR3 reads TGTGCCAGCAGCCCCGACAGGGGCATCATGGGCATTCAGTACTTC. It translates to CASSPDRGIMGIQYF.

V usage is TRBV6-1 and J usage is TRBJ2-7; D uncertain. CDR1 is MNHNS, CDR2 SASEGT, per germline. V dropped 1 base and J dropped 3 bases, with 10 bases sitting between them. This CDR3 contains 14 residues. The CDR3 loop is CASSEDGSFYEQYF. CDR3 coding DNA: TGTGCCAGCAGTGAAGATGGCTCCTTCTACGAGCAGTACTTC.

This clonotype was seen at least ten times. The rearrangement links TRBV7-6 to TRBJ2-5; D gene uncertain. The CDR3 extends over 14 amino acids. CDR1 is SGHVS, CDR2 FNYEAQ, per germline. Trimming took 3 bases from V and 1 from J, leaving 9 bases between them. The CDR3 region is CASSFWVFQETQYF. DNA for the CDR3: TGTGCCAGCAGCTTTTGGGTTTTCCAAGAGACCCAGTACTTC.

On this clonotype itself: An end of the junction differs from the germline gene, which may be a read error. The rearrangement joins TRBV7-6 to TRBJ1-6, with TRBD1 matching 11 bases. The length of the CDR3 is 15 residues. Germline CDR1 and CDR2: SGHVS and FNYEAQ. CDR3 sequence (DNA): TGTACCAGCAGCCCCTCGGGACAGGGGGGTTCACCCCTCCACTTT. It encodes CTSSPSGQGGSPLHF.

The chain uses TRBV7-9 and TRBJ2-1; tentatively, D is TRBD2 (5 bases). V dropped 4 bases and J dropped 10 bases, with 11 bases sitting between them. Germline-derived CDR1 and CDR2 are SEHNR and FQNEAQ (reference sequence). This CDR3 contains 12 residues. Here the CDR3 DNA reads TGTGCCAGCAGCTCTGGGCCGGGGGAGCAGTTCTTC. This translates into CASSSGPGEQFF.

This clonotype was detected many times. Here the CDR3 reads CASLLDGNTEAFF. CDR3 DNA sequence: TGTGCCAGCTTACTGGACGGGAACACTGAAGCTTTCTTT. The chain recombines TRBV2 with TRBJ1-1; D gene ambiguous. The V gene lost 8 bases and the J gene lost 1 base, with 11 bases spanning the gap. CDR1 is SNHLY and CDR2 is FYNNEI in the germline V gene. This CDR3 contains 13 residues.

The chain is built from TRBV28 and TRBJ2-7; weak D call: TRBD1 (5 bases). Per the germline V gene, CDR1 is MDHEN and CDR2 is SYDVKM. The CDR3 has 14 residues. Trimming removed 3 bases from V and 3 bases from J, with 12 bases in between. The CDR3 region has the DNA TGTGCCAGCAGTTTTCAGGGTTCAGGCTACGAGCAGTACGTC. Protein: CASSFQGSGYEQYV.

This clonotype was picked up a small number of times. V usage is TRBV5-5 and J usage is TRBJ2-5; D remains unclear. V lost 0 bases, J lost 2 bases, and 17 bases lay in between. Germline CDR1 reads SGHKS; CDR2 reads YYEKEE (reference sequence). The CDR3 is 17 residues long. CDR3 DNA sequence: TGTGCCAGCAGCTTGGATAATGCGTTGGGCGCACAAGAGACCCAGTACTTC. The encoded protein is CASSLDNALGAQETQYF.

A few counts support this clonotype. The chain's CDR3 is CASSYSLTGNTEAFF. In DNA, the CDR3 is TGTGCCAGCAGTTACTCTTTGACAGGGAACACTGAAGCTTTCTTT. V is TRBV6-5 and J is TRBJ1-1, with D maybe TRBD1 (6 bases). The CDR3 has 15 amino acids. V lost 0 bases, J lost 1 base, and 9 bases lay in between. Germline-derived CDR1 and CDR2 are MNHEY and SVGAGI.

This chain links TRBV12-3 or TRBV12-4 with TRBJ2-1; D is perhaps TRBD2 (6 bases). CDR3 length equals 17 residues. Trimming took off 3 bases at V and 5 bases at J, with 20 bases between the two ends. In DNA, the CDR3 is TGTGCCAGCAGTTTTCTTCCGCGGAGGGCCTCGGACAATGAGCAGTTCTTC. Its translation is CASSFLPRRASDNEQFF.

This clonotype was seen a handful of times. The chain is built from TRBV27 and TRBJ2-7; D gene ambiguous. This CDR3 spans 11 amino acids. CDR1 and CDR2 from the germline V gene are MNHEY and SMNVEV (reference sequence). The V end was cut by 2 bases, the J end by 6 bases, with 5 bases between. Written as DNA, the CDR3 is TGTGCCAGCAGTTTAACCCGCGAGCAGTACGTC. This codes for CASSLTREQYV.

This clonotype was seen only a few times. The V gene is TRBV7-6, the J gene TRBJ2-2; 11 bases are shared with TRBD2. This CDR3 comprises 15 residues. Trimming removed 5 bases from V and 4 bases from J; junction bases left unmatched: 3. CDR1 is SGHVS and CDR2 is FNYEAQ in the germline V gene. The CDR3 bases are TGTGCCAGCAGCGTTAGCGGGGGGGGCACCGGGGAGCTGTTTTTT. It specifies CASSVSGGGTGELFF. The full variable domain, its missing parts supplied by reference TRBV7-6 and TRBJ2-2, is GAGVSQSPRYKVTKRGQDVALRCDPISGHVSLYWYRQALGQGPEFLTYFNYEAQQDKSGLPNDRFSAERPEGSISTLTIQRTEQRDSAMYRCASSVSGGGTGELFFGEGSRLTVL.

This sequence joins TRBV11-2 and TRBJ2-7; D unresolved. This CDR3 is 14 amino acids long. V gave up 0 bases and J gave up 5 bases, with 11 bases separating them. Germline V lookup: CDR1 SGHAT, CDR2 FQNNGV. CDR3 amino acids: CASSLDPDLNEQYF. CDR3 bases: TGTGCCAGCAGCTTAGACCCGGACCTGAACGAGCAGTACTTC.

At least ten counts were recorded for this clonotype. The rearrangement links TRBV28 to TRBJ2-2, with D perhaps matching TRBD2 (6 bases). CDR3 size: 17 residues. Germline V gene data show CDR1 as MDHEN and CDR2 as SYDVKM. The V end lost 7 bases, the J end lost 8 bases, and 26 bases lay between the germline ends. The DNA of the CDR3 is TGTGCCAGCACCGTAGGGCCTCGGCGGGGTCTCCGGGGGGAGCTGTTTTTT. Protein product: CASTVGPRRGLRGELFF. The full variable domain, rest sourced from reference TRBV28 and TRBJ2-2, is DVKVTQSSRYLVKRTGEKVFLECVQDMDHENMFWYRQDPGLGLRLIYFSYDVKMKEKGDIPEGYSVSREKKERFSLILESASTNQTSMYLCASTVGPRRGLRGELFFGEGSRLTVL.

This clonotype was recorded at least ten times. V is TRBV28 and J is TRBJ1-4, with a tentative D call TRBD1 (5 bases). Germline V CDR1 and CDR2: MDHEN, SYDVKM. V lost 5 bases, J lost 0 bases, and 16 bases lay in between. The CDR3 length is 17 residues. The CDR3 DNA follows: TGTGCCAGCAGTCCCGGTGGGGGGTTGCCAACTAATGAAAAACTGTTTTTT. Its translation: CASSPGGGLPTNEKLFF. Full variable domain (remainder filled in from reference TRBV28 and TRBJ1-4): DVKVTQSSRYLVKRTGEKVFLECVQDMDHENMFWYRQDPGLGLRLIYFSYDVKMKEKGDIPEGYSVSREKKERFSLILESASTNQTSMYLCASSPGGGLPTNEKLFFGSGTQLSVL.

The sample holds a few counts of this clonotype. In DNA form, the CDR3 reads TGCGCCAGCAGCCCACAAGGGCAGCCGAACACTGAAGCTTTCTTT. This sequence encodes CASSPQGQPNTEAFF. The J gene is TRBJ1-1, the V gene TRBV4-1, with D uncertain. The germline V and J ends were trimmed by 4 bases and 1 base, with 13 bases remaining between them. The germline V gene encodes CDR1 MGHRA and CDR2 YSYEKL. This CDR3 contains 15 residues.

The chain employs TRBV19 and TRBJ1-5, with D unresolved. This CDR3 spans 15 amino acids. From germline, CDR1 is LNHDA and CDR2 SQIVND (reference sequence). Trimming took 3 bases from V and 3 from J, leaving 12 bases between them. In nucleotides, the CDR3 is TGTGCCAGTAGTATTGGTCTGGATTCCAATCAGCCCCAGCATTTT. Its translation: CASSIGLDSNQPQHF.

The chain is built from TRBV28 and TRBJ2-7; 8 nucleotides align to TRBD1. Looked up from germline, CDR1 is MDHEN and CDR2 is SYDVKM. The CDR3 contains 15 residues. The ends lost 1 base at V and 0 bases at J; junction bases unmatched: 2. In nucleotides, the CDR3 is TGTGCCAGCAGTTTATACAGGGGGAGCTCCTACGAGCAGTACGTC. It translates to CASSLYRGSSYEQYV.

This clonotype was seen only a few times. The chain recombines TRBV12-5 with TRBJ1-5, with D possibly matching TRBD1 (6 bases). Germline V CDR1 and CDR2: LGHNT, FRNRAP. V was shortened by 7 bases and J by 3 bases, with 13 bases between the two germline ends. The CDR3 covers 14 residues. This chain's CDR3 is CASAPTGINQPQHF. The CDR3 DNA reads TGTGCTAGTGCCCCCACAGGGATCAATCAGCCCCAGCATTTT.

CDR3 in DNA: TGCGCCAGCAGCCAAATCCACGCTAACGGGGAGACCCAGTACTTC. Protein: CASSQIHANGETQYF. The chain employs TRBV4-1 and TRBJ2-5; D unclear. CDR3 length equals 15 residues. CDR1 and CDR2 from the germline V gene are MGHRA and YSYEKL. V gave up 2 bases and J gave up 5 bases, with 15 bases separating them.

The chain is built from TRBV4-3 and TRBJ2-2; D is unclear. Trimming stripped 1 base from V and 4 bases from J, with 13 bases between. The CDR3 loop spans 16 amino acids. In germline, CDR1 is LGHNA, CDR2 YSLEER. The CDR3 sequence is CASSQAPQPSTGELFF. In DNA form, the CDR3 reads TGCGCCAGCAGCCAAGCGCCACAGCCATCCACCGGGGAGCTGTTTTTT.

V usage is TRBV2 and J usage is TRBJ2-3; no clear D gene. The germline V gene has CDR1 SNHLY and CDR2 FYNNEI. The CDR3 sequence is 14 residues long. V was trimmed by 3 bases and J by 2 bases, leaving 9 bases between them. CDR3 region: CASSEVLFTDTQYF. The CDR3 DNA sequence: TGTGCCAGCAGTGAGGTCCTTTTCACAGATACGCAGTATTTT.

A few counts support this clonotype. The V call is TRBV15, the J call TRBJ2-3; unclear D gene. V was clipped by 5 bases and J by 0 bases, with 9 bases between them. This CDR3 spans 14 amino acids. Germline V gene lookup returns CDR1 LNHNV and CDR2 YYDKDF (reference sequence). The CDR3 nucleotides are TGTGCCACCAGCTCCCCCAGAAGCACAGATACGCAGTATTTT. Protein product: CATSSPRSTDTQYF. Using reference TRBV15 and TRBJ2-3 for the parts outside the CDR3, the full variable domain is DAMVIQNPRYQVTQFGKPVTLSCSQTLNHNVMYWYQQKSSQAPKLLFHYYDKDFNNEADTPDNFQSRRPNTSFCFLDIRSPGLGDTAMYLCATSSPRSTDTQYFGPGTRLTVL.

This sequence joins TRBV6-1 and TRBJ1-1, with 7 bases that match TRBD1. With V trimmed by 5 bases and J by 2 bases, 5 bases remained unmatched. CDR1 is MNHNS and CDR2 is SASEGT in the germline V gene. The CDR3 is 14 amino acids. The CDR3 DNA sequence: TGTGCCAGCAGTTGGGGGGACAGTAACACTGAAGCTTTCTTT. It yields the protein CASSWGDSNTEAFF.

The rearrangement links TRBV12-3 or TRBV12-4 to TRBJ2-5, with D possibly matching TRBD2 (6 bases). V shed 6 bases and J shed 1 base, with 18 bases lying between them. The CDR3 is 16 residues long. The CDR3 DNA follows: TGTGCCAGCAGCCTCCCTCTCCGACTAGGCCAAGAGACCCAGTACTTC. This gives the protein CASSLPLRLGQETQYF.

The rearrangement uses TRBV6-5 and TRBJ2-5; 10 bases fit TRBD1. The CDR3 sequence is 14 residues long. Trimming removed 6 bases from V and 4 bases from J; junction bases left unmatched: 5. Germline values: CDR1 MNHEY, CDR2 SVGAGI. In nucleotides, the CDR3 is TGTGCCAGCAGAACGGGACAGGGGAGAGAGACCCAGTACTTC. It is translated as CASRTGQGRETQYF.

The rearrangement links TRBV5-5 to TRBJ2-7; D gene ambiguous. CDR1 SGHKS and CDR2 YYEKEE come from the germline V gene (reference sequence). This CDR3 is 14 amino acids long. The germline V and J ends were trimmed by 0 bases and 4 bases, with 11 bases remaining between them. The CDR3 loop reads CASSLEQNDYEQYF. The CDR3 DNA reads TGTGCCAGCAGCTTGGAACAGAACGATTACGAGCAGTACTTC. The complete variable domain, with remaining parts taken from reference TRBV5-5 and TRBJ2-7, reads DAGVTQSPTHLIKTRGQQVTLRCSPISGHKSVSWYQQVLGQGPQFIFQYYEKEERGRGNFPDRFSARQFPNYSSELNVNALLLGDSALYLCASSLEQNDYEQYFGPGTRLTVT.

The chain combines TRBV2 with TRBJ2-1; D may be TRBD1 (6 bases). Germline CDR1 is SNHLY and CDR2 is FYNNEI. The CDR3 extends over 18 amino acids. Trimming stripped 3 bases from V and 0 bases from J, with 18 bases between. The CDR3 nucleotides are TGTGCCAGCAGTGATCCATTACAGGGTGCCAGCTCCTACAATGAGCAGTTCTTC. Protein: CASSDPLQGASSYNEQFF.

The chain couples TRBV27 to TRBJ1-2, with 9 bases fitting TRBD1. Germline loops: CDR1 MNHEY, CDR2 SMNVEV (reference sequence). J was trimmed by 3 bases and V by 3 bases; bases with no gene match: 11. CDR3 size: 17 residues. The CDR3 protein is CASSFSGTGPPHYGYTF. CDR3 sequence (DNA): TGTGCCAGCAGTTTCTCCGGGACAGGGCCCCCCCACTATGGCTACACCTTC.

The chain employs TRBV12-3 or TRBV12-4 and TRBJ1-5; 7 nucleotides line up with TRBD1. The CDR3 consists of 16 residues. J lost 1 base, V lost 6 bases, and 9 bases had no gene match. The CDR3 here is CASRRTGEKSNQPQHF. The CDR3 bases are TGTGCCAGCAGAAGGACAGGAGAAAAAAGCAATCAGCCCCAGCATTTT.